This is a list of T cell receptor beta chains from one sample in a study of OX40 agonist ivuxolimab in advanced cancers. The protocol was immunoSEQ multiplex PCR, while the TCRdb copy is restricted to in-frame clones and leaves out a portion. This table holds approximately 73,000 clones, roughly nine tenths found once. The specimen comprised CD4+ or CD8+ T cells sorted from blood, sampled in a trial of the OX40 agonist ivuxolimab. These receptors all come from an adult with an advanced solid tumor such as melanoma, head and neck, liver or kidney cancer. The CDR3 runs from the conserved cysteine through the conserved F or W. The order of the fields is J gene, V gene, clone size, D gene, CDR3 DNA, CDR3 protein. A D gene is named only where the DNA matches it firmly. A row's size may be missing; if present it is once, few, many or a size class.

TRBJ2-2 TRBV28 NA NA TGTGCCAGCAGCGCGTTCGACTGGACCAACACCGGGGAGCTGTTTTTT CASSAFDWTNTGELFF
TRBJ1-1 TRBV5-6 NA NA TGTGCCAGCAGCTCCCTACAGGGTAACACTGAAGCTTTCTTT CASSSLQGNTEAFF
TRBJ1-1 TRBV18 once NA TGTGCCAGCTCACCAGGGTTAGGGAACACTGAAGCTTTCTTT CASSPGLGNTEAFF
TRBJ2-1 TRBV27 NA NA TGTGCCAGCAAGCGAGGGGGCAATGAGCAGTTCTTC CASKRGGNEQFF
TRBJ1-5 TRBV10-3 NA NA TGTGCCATCAGTGAGCCAGGGGTGCCCCAGCATTTT CAISEPGVPQHF
TRBJ2-1 TRBV10-3 NA TRBD1 TGTGCCATCAGTGGCCGGGACAGGAATTCCAAAGGAGGCTCCTACAATGAGCAGTTCTTC CAISGRDRNSKGGSYNEQFF
TRBJ2-2 TRBV7-2 NA NA TGTGCCAGCAGCTTTGGCGGTCACGCGAACACCGGGGAGCTGTTTTTT CASSFGGHANTGELFF
TRBJ2-7 TRBV7-2 NA NA TGTGCCAGCAGCTTAGGAGTCTGGGGTGAGCAGTACTTC CASSLGVWGEQYF
TRBJ2-1 TRBV11-3 NA NA TGTGCCAGCAGCTCCCGGGTAGCACAACGTGAGCAGTTCTTC CASSSRVAQREQFF
TRBJ1-5 TRBV27 NA NA TGTGCCAGCAGTTCCCAATTCGTGGATCAGCCCCAGCATTTT CASSSQFVDQPQHF
TRBJ2-1 TRBV5-1 NA NA TGCGCCAGCAGCTTGGATCTTAGCGGCTACAATGAGCAGTTCTTC CASSLDLSGYNEQFF
TRBJ1-5 TRBV19 NA NA TGTGCCAGTAAATTTGGCAGGCTAGGACAGCCCCAGCATTTT CASKFGRLGQPQHF
TRBJ2-6 TRBV6-1 NA NA TGTGCCAGCAGTGATGGCCGGGTAGGGCCTGAGGCCAACGTCCTGACTTTC CASSDGRVGPEANVLTF
TRBJ1-2 TRBV7-9 NA NA TGTGCCAGCAGCTTCCTCGGGACCGATGGCTACACCTTC CASSFLGTDGYTF
TRBJ2-3 TRBV5-4 once NA TGTGCCAGCAGCCCAGCGGGCTACGATACGCAGTATTTT CASSPAGYDTQYF
TRBJ1-2 TRBV5-1 NA NA TGCGCCAGCAGCTTGGAGGGAACGGGGCTCTATGGCTACACCTTC CASSLEGTGLYGYTF
TRBJ1-2 TRBV21-1 NA NA TGTGCCAGCAGCGGGGGATGGGACAGCCGCAACTATGGCTACACCTTC CASSGGWDSRNYGYTF
TRBJ1-2 TRBV5-1 NA NA TGCGCCAGCACCGCCACGGGGGGTATTGGCTATGGCTACACCTTC CASTATGGIGYGYTF
TRBJ2-5 TRBV6-6 NA TRBD2 TGTGCCAGCAGTTACTCAATACTAGCGTACCAAGAGACCCAGTACTTC CASSYSILAYQETQYF
TRBJ1-1 TRBV7-9 NA NA TGTGCCAGCAGCCCAATGGGCCCTGAAGCTTTCTTT CASSPMGPEAFF
TRBJ2-5 TRBV11-2 NA TRBD1 TGTGCCAGCAGCGGTTTTGACAGGGGGGAAGAGACCCAGTACTTC CASSGFDRGEETQYF
TRBJ1-2 TRBV27 NA TRBD1 TGTGCCAGCAGTTCGTTCGGACAGGGGCTCCAGTTTGGCTACACCTTC CASSSFGQGLQFGYTF
TRBJ2-6 TRBV15 few NA TGTGCCACCAGCAGAGAAGGAGCTGGGGCCAACGTCCTGACTTTC CATSREGAGANVLTF
TRBJ2-7 TRBV30 NA TRBD2 TGTGCCTGGAGTGTCCTCGGGGGGGGAAGGGAGCAGTACTTC CAWSVLGGGREQYF
TRBJ2-2 TRBV18 NA TRBD1 TGTGCCAGCTCACCGGGGCAGGGGGCATCCGGGGAGCTGTTTTTT CASSPGQGASGELFF
TRBJ2-4 TRBV11-2 NA NA TGTGCCAGCAGCCCAAGCCGCCCCCTGCGGGGAGCCAAAAACATTCAGTACTTC CASSPSRPLRGAKNIQYF
TRBJ2-1 TRBV18 NA NA TGTGCCAGCTCGCAAAACCGGGGCCCGGGGGTCTTC CASSQNRGPGVF
TRBJ2-7 TRBV4-1 NA TRBD1 TGCGCCAGCAGCCAAGAGGGACAGGGGTTTTTGGGGAACGAGCAGTACTTC CASSQEGQGFLGNEQYF
TRBJ2-5 TRBV21-1 NA NA TGTGCCAGCAGCGTCTATAGAGCAGAAGAGACCCAGTACTTC CASSVYRAEETQYF
TRBJ2-7 TRBV5-6 NA NA TGTGCCAGCAGCGGGGGGCTCACTAGTTTCTACGAGCAGTACTTC CASSGGLTSFYEQYF
TRBJ1-5 TRBV13 NA TRBD1 TGTGCCAGCAGCTTTTCCGGGACAGGAGTTAACGGGAGCAATCAGCCCCAGCATTTT CASSFSGTGVNGSNQPQHF
TRBJ1-1 TRBV4-1 NA NA TGCGCCAGCAGCCCTAGGGGGTCGGGCACTGAAGCTTTCTTT CASSPRGSGTEAFF
TRBJ1-4 TRBV19 NA NA TGTGCCAGTAGTATAGGCCTGGGGAGAAATGAAAAACTGTTTTTT CASSIGLGRNEKLFF
TRBJ1-1 TRBV18 NA NA TGTGCCAGCTCACCACCTCCAGCTCAGAACACTGAAGCTTTCTTT CASSPPPAQNTEAFF
TRBJ2-7 TRBV7-9 NA NA TGTGCCAGCAGCTTAGCGGGCCGGCAATACGAGCAGTACTTC CASSLAGRQYEQYF
TRBJ2-5 TRBV30 NA NA TGTGCCTGGACTGAATCCTCGGGGGAGACCCAGTACTTC CAWTESSGETQYF
TRBJ2-2 TRBV4-1 NA NA TGCGCCAGCAGCCAAGAGATCCCAGCCACATCCCACACCGGGGAGCTGTTTTTT CASSQEIPATSHTGELFF
TRBJ1-1 TRBV5-4 medium-sized NA TGTGCCAGCAACGTAGGGGTTAACACTGAAGCTTTCTTT CASNVGVNTEAFF
TRBJ2-2 TRBV7-6 NA TRBD2 TGTGCCAGCAGCCTAGAGGGTAGCGGGAGTCCCACCGGGGAGCTGTTTTTT CASSLEGSGSPTGELFF
TRBJ1-2 TRBV11-2 NA NA TGTGCCAGCAGCCCCCATCCGACCGCTAGCTATGGCTACACCTTC CASSPHPTASYGYTF
TRBJ2-1 TRBV27 NA NA TGTGCCAGCAGTCTCCTTGGCGGTTACTCCTACAATGAGCAGTTCTTC CASSLLGGYSYNEQFF
TRBJ2-7 TRBV28 NA NA TGTGCCAGCAGACCACCCCATCATAGATCCTACGAGCAGTACTTC CASRPPHHRSYEQYF
TRBJ2-5 TRBV11-3 few TRBD1 TGTGCCAGCAGCTTAGCGACAGGGCTGTACTTC CASSLATGLYF
TRBJ2-5 TRBV14 NA TRBD2 TGTGCCAGCAGCCAAGACTGGGCTAGCGGACCTCAAGAGACCCAGTACTTC CASSQDWASGPQETQYF
TRBJ2-3 TRBV18 NA TRBD2 TGTGCCAGCTCACTGAGACTAGCGGGAGATTCAGATACGCAGTATTTT CASSLRLAGDSDTQYF
TRBJ1-6 TRBV6-5 NA NA TGTGCCAGCAGTTTACTTAGGACAGCGGATTCACCCCTCCACTTT CASSLLRTADSPLHF
TRBJ2-5 TRBV7-3 NA NA TGTGCCAGCAGCTTTATTCAAGGGCAGGAAAAAGAGACCCAGTACTTC CASSFIQGQEKETQYF
TRBJ2-7 TRBV6-6 once NA TGTGCCAGCAGCGCCAACAGGTACGAGCAGTACTTC CASSANRYEQYF
TRBJ2-3 TRBV6-6 once NA TGTGCCAGCACCTACGTGGGGTCTAGCACAGATACGCAGTATTTT CASTYVGSSTDTQYF
TRBJ2-1 TRBV7-3 NA TRBD2 TGTGCCAGCAGCTTAGCGGGAGCGGGAGGCGTTGAGCAGTTCTTC CASSLAGAGGVEQFF